A selection of T cell receptor beta chains follows, all from one sample in a study of shared clonotypes between healthy human individuals. Libraries were prepared by immunoSEQ multiplex PCR; TCRdb keeps only in-frame clonotypes and omits some of them. This table has nearly 500,000 clones, around 78% appearing once. What was sequenced was PBMCs. The receptors come from a woman between 40 and 50 years old in good health. Some clones in this sample may be carry-over from other donors' samples. Each CDR3 is given with its conserved first and last residue. The D gene is left open where the match is weak. Clone size is not always given. Where it is, it says once, few, many or a class for expanded clones.

clone_size d_call j_call v_call cdr3_nt cdr3_aa
few NA TRBJ1-4 TRBV5-8 TGTGCCAGCAGCGGAGACCGGTTCAATGAAAAACTGTTTTTT CASSGDRFNEKLFF
many NA TRBJ1-3 TRBV7-7 TGTGCCAGCAGCTTAGCCTTCCCCCCTGGAAACACCATATATTTT CASSLAFPPGNTIYF
NA TRBD1 TRBJ2-6 TRBV11-2 TGTGCCAGCAGCTTTTCTTTGTCAGGGGGCAAGTCTGGGGCCAACGTCCTGACTTTC CASSFSLSGGKSGANVLTF
NA NA TRBJ2-1 TRBV7-7 TGTGCTAGCAGCCGGACTTCTAGCTCCTACAATGAGCAGTTCTTC CASSRTSSSYNEQFF
NA TRBD2 TRBJ2-3 TRBV7-8 TGTGCCAGCAGCTTAGTCTGGTTGGCGGGAGGACCAGATACGCAGTATTTT CASSLVWLAGGPDTQYF
NA NA TRBJ2-1 TRBV28 TGTGCCAGCAGTTTAGACAGCAACAATGAGCAGTTCTTC CASSLDSNNEQFF
NA TRBD2 TRBJ2-1 TRBV5-1 TGCGCCAGCAGCGCTACTAGCGGGGGCTACAATGAGCAGTTCTTC CASSATSGGYNEQFF
NA TRBD1 TRBJ2-1 TRBV5-8 TGTGCCAGCAGCTCCGGGACAGGGTACAATGAGCAGTTCTTC CASSSGTGYNEQFF
few NA TRBJ1-1 TRBV10-3 TGTGCCATCAGACCCGGGACAAAAGATGAAGCTTTCTTT CAIRPGTKDEAFF
many TRBD2 TRBJ2-3 TRBV5-6 TGTGCCAGCAGCCCTGGGACTAGCGGGAGCGATACGCAGTATTTT CASSPGTSGSDTQYF
NA NA TRBJ1-2 TRBV6-6 TGTGCCAGCCAGACGAACTATGGCTACACCTTC CASQTNYGYTF
NA NA TRBJ1-1 TRBV7-2 TGTGCCAGCAGCCCCCCTTACCGGCAAGCTTTCTTT CASSPPYRQAFF
NA NA TRBJ2-7 TRBV5-5 TGTGCCAGCAGCTGGGGCCGCGGCGGCTCCTACGAGCAGTACTTC CASSWGRGGSYEQYF
NA NA TRBJ1-5 TRBV28 TGTGCCAGCAGGACCCGGGCAGATAGCAATCAGCCCCAGCATTTT CASRTRADSNQPQHF
NA NA TRBJ2-6 TRBV7-6 TGTGCCAGCAGCTCCGGTTCCCGGGGAGGTGGGGCCAACGTCCTGACTTTC CASSSGSRGGGANVLTF
NA NA TRBJ1-2 TRBV30 TGTGCCTGGAGCGGGATCACAGGGAGTTACTATGGCTACACCTTC CAWSGITGSYYGYTF
NA TRBD2 TRBJ2-1 TRBV15 TGTGCCACCGCAGCGGGGGGATACAATGAGCAGTTCTTC CATAAGGYNEQFF
NA NA TRBJ2-2 TRBV2 TGTGCCAGCAGTGATCCAGGGTTAGTCACCGGGGAGCTGTTTTTT CASSDPGLVTGELFF
NA NA TRBJ1-1 TRBV5-1 TGCGCCAGCAGCTTGGCCTCGGGGGCACTGAACACTGAAGCTTTCTTT CASSLASGALNTEAFF
NA TRBD2 TRBJ2-1 TRBV7-3 TGTGCCAGCAGCCCCGGACTAGCGGGAGCAGGTGAGCAGTTCTTC CASSPGLAGAGEQFF
few NA TRBJ2-7 TRBV10-3 TGTGCCATCAATCCGGGGCCTACCTACGAGCAGTACTTC CAINPGPTYEQYF
NA TRBD1 TRBJ1-1 TRBV28 TGTGCCAGCAGTTTGTGGATTGCAGGGGGAGCTTTCTTT CASSLWIAGGAFF
NA TRBD2 TRBJ2-2 TRBV2 TGTGCCAGCGCGACTAGCGGAAACACCGGGGAGCTGTTTTTT CASATSGNTGELFF
NA TRBD2 TRBJ2-7 TRBV4-1 TGCGCCAGCAGCCAAGGGGCGGGAGGTACTTACGAGCAGTACTTC CASSQGAGGTYEQYF
few NA TRBJ1-2 TRBV2 TGTGCCAGCAGTGAAGCGCGACACGTCATCAACTATGGCTACACCTTC CASSEARHVINYGYTF
NA NA TRBJ1-4 TRBV4-1 TGCGCCAGCAGCCAGTCGTGGACAGTGGGAAAACTGTTTTTT CASSQSWTVGKLFF
NA NA TRBJ2-7 TRBV6-1 TGTGCCAGCAGGGTAGCGGAGCTATCCTACGAGCAGTACTTC CASRVAELSYEQYF